A single sample is the source of the 31 T cell receptor beta chains below, sequenced in a study of naive and memory T cell subsets (TCRdb year 2017). For these TCRs, the target antigens are not known. Overall study results and their limits: A few larger clonotypes were present in naive repertoires, especially CD8 naive repertoires, and these clonotypes were possibly memory cells re-expressing CD45RA.

The library was made by UMI-ligation and nested PCR. Sequenced using an Illumina MiSeq. To cover both TRBC1 and TRBC2, the beta constant-region primer consisted of an equimolar mix of two oligonucleotides. Four rounds of PCR were used to amplify ligated cDNA, with nested alpha and beta constant-region primers being used together with the SP2 primer. The raw public reads went through TCRdb reprocessing: fastp at Q25, MiXCR clone calling, in-frame beta chains kept. Merged by CDR3 protein, the rows form single entries marked with the most common genes and DNA. This sample has around 140,000 distinct CDR3 sequences in its table, and roughly 22% of those were observed once. 0.11% of the sample rests with the top ten. Sequencing input: naive CD4+ T cells from blood. The sample's cell subset or site, from its label and the paper: naive T cells, CD45RA high CD27+. The source is a human donor in good health.

In this sample, this clonotype turned up a few times. The genes are TRBV9 and TRBJ2-1; 11 nucleotides match TRBD2. CDR1 and CDR2 from the germline V gene are SGDLS and YYNGEE. This CDR3 region has 16 residues. Germline trimming cut 4 bases from V and 4 bases from J; bases unmatched to any gene: 7. The CDR3 loop is CASSPPGTSGYNEQFF. The CDR3 nucleotides are TGTGCCAGCAGCCCCCCGGGGACTAGCGGTTACAATGAGCAGTTCTTC.

The chain employs TRBV30 and TRBJ2-1, with a tentative D call TRBD2 (5 bases). V was cut by 1 base and J by 0 bases, with 10 bases left in between. The CDR3 has 15 residues. Germline V gene data show CDR1 as GTSNPN and CDR2 as SVGIG (reference sequence). CDR3 protein: CAWSGSSSSYNEQFF. CDR3 nucleotide sequence: TGTGCCTGGAGTGGCTCTAGCAGCTCCTACAATGAGCAGTTCTTC.

The chain uses TRBV29-1 and TRBJ2-5; no firm D call. CDR1 is SQVTM and CDR2 is ANQGSEA in the germline V gene. Trimming shortened V by 6 bases and J by 5 bases, and 10 bases separated the two germline ends. The CDR3 has 11 residues. This CDR3 reads CSVVALETQYF. CDR3 bases: TGCAGCGTAGTGGCATTGGAGACCCAGTACTTC.

This clonotype has only one observation. The V gene is TRBV7-9, the J gene TRBJ1-5; a weak D match, TRBD1 (6 bases). Trimming shortened V by 5 bases and J by 5 bases, and 13 bases separated the two germline ends. The germline V gene encodes CDR1 SEHNR and CDR2 FQNEAQ (reference sequence). The CDR3 is 14 amino acids. Here the CDR3 DNA reads TGTGCCAGCAGCGGGGGCGGCAGGGATCAGCCCCAGCATTTT. Translation gives CASSGGGRDQPQHF. Variable domain in full (rest from reference TRBV7-9 and TRBJ1-5): DTGVSQNPRHKITKRGQNVTFRCDPISEHNRLYWYRQTLGQGPEFLTYFQNEAQLEKSRLLSDRFSAERPKGSFSTLEIQRTEQGDSAMYLCASSGGGRDQPQHFGDGTRLSIL.

This chain joins TRBV14 and TRBJ2-5; maybe TRBD1 (6 bases). Germline V CDR1 and CDR2: SGHDN, FVKESK. The CDR3 contains 12 residues. V was trimmed by 4 bases and J by 5 bases, leaving 8 bases between them. The CDR3 reads CASSPQGETQYF. In DNA form, the CDR3 reads TGTGCCAGCAGCCCCCAGGGGGAGACCCAGTACTTC.

This clonotype was observed a handful of times. The CDR3 reads CSVEDVREGEQYF. For the CDR3, the DNA is TGCAGCGTTGAAGATGTACGGGAGGGGGAGCAGTACTTC. The J gene is TRBJ2-7, the V gene TRBV29-1, with 8 bases that match TRBD2. The CDR3 runs 13 residues. The germline gives CDR1 SQVTM, CDR2 ANQGSEA. V shed 0 bases and J 7 bases; nucleotides not matched to a gene: 5.

This rearrangement joins TRBV7-9 to TRBJ2-7, with 7 bases matching TRBD1. The V and J ends lost 5 bases and 4 bases, in that order; junction bases with no gene match: 11. Per the germline V gene, CDR1 is SEHNR and CDR2 is FQNEAQ (reference sequence). The CDR3 spans 15 residues. The CDR3 loop reads CASSTLTGFAYEQYF. The CDR3 nucleotides are TGTGCCAGCAGCACCCTGACAGGGTTCGCGTACGAGCAGTACTTC.

V usage is TRBV29-1 and J usage is TRBJ2-1, with a weak D call TRBD1 (6 bases). The CDR3 loop spans 14 amino acids. Germline-derived CDR1 and CDR2 are SQVTM and ANQGSEA. Trimming removed 6 bases from V and 2 bases from J, with 14 bases in between. CDR3: CSVRRDTAYNEQFF. CDR3 sequence (DNA): TGCAGCGTCCGCCGGGACACCGCCTACAATGAGCAGTTCTTC.

This clonotype occurred a few times. This sequence joins TRBV7-2 and TRBJ2-5, with D possibly being TRBD1 (5 bases). V shed 4 bases and J shed 5 bases, with 17 bases lying between them. Germline V gene data show CDR1 as SGHTA and CDR2 as FQGNSA. The CDR3 is 15 amino acids. The CDR3 here is CASSSPPFGAETQYF. The CDR3 nucleotides read TGTGCCAGCAGCTCGCCCCCATTTGGGGCGGAGACCCAGTACTTC.

This clonotype was seen a handful of times. V gene TRBV28 combines with J gene TRBJ2-1; D is unclear. Trimming took off 3 bases at V and 0 bases at J, with 9 bases between the two ends. The CDR3 consists of 15 residues. Germline loops: CDR1 MDHEN, CDR2 SYDVKM. The CDR3 is CASSFKRFSYNEQFF. In DNA form, the CDR3 reads TGTGCCAGCAGTTTCAAACGGTTCTCCTACAATGAGCAGTTCTTC.

This clonotype was observed many times. This chain joins TRBV5-4 and TRBJ2-1; TRBD2 matches 10 bases. Germline assignment: CDR1 SGHNT and CDR2 YYREEE (reference sequence). Trimming took 4 bases from V and 7 from J; bases not matched to a gene: 8. The CDR3 sequence is 15 residues long. The CDR3 DNA follows: TGTGCCAGCAGCCCGCCGGGACTAGCGAAAAATGAGCAGTTCTTC. Protein sequence: CASSPPGLAKNEQFF.

About this clonotype: Sequence at one end of the junction differs from germline and may be a read error. V usage is TRBV15 and J usage is TRBJ1-5; D is undetermined. This CDR3 is 14 amino acids long. Germline V gives CDR1 LNHNV, CDR2 YYDKDF (reference sequence). CDR3 DNA: TGTGCCACCAGCATAGGGTATAGCAATCAGCCCCAGCAATTT. This encodes CATSIGYSNQPQQF. The full variable domain, in which reference TRBV15 and TRBJ1-5 provide the parts outside the CDR3, is DAMVIQNPRYQVTQFGKPVTLSCSQTLNHNVMYWYQQKSSQAPKLLFHYYDKDFNNEADTPDNFQSRRPNTSFCFLDIRSPGLGDTAMYLCATSIGYSNQPQQFGDGTRLSIL.

The chain carries TRBV18 and TRBJ1-5; 7 bases line up with TRBD1. The CDR3 is 12 residues long. V dropped 3 bases and J dropped 10; count of bases not matched to a gene: 3. Germline CDR1 reads KGHSH; CDR2 reads LQKENI. The CDR3 reads CASSPRQGPQHF. The CDR3 coding sequence is TGTGCCAGCTCACCTCGACAGGGACCCCAGCATTTT.

The chain links TRBV5-1 to TRBJ2-3; D could derive from TRBD1 or TRBD2 (6 bases each). From germline, CDR1 is SGHRS and CDR2 YFSETQ. V lost 4 bases and J lost 9, with 12 bases in between. The CDR3 runs 12 residues. The CDR3: CASSTGAQTQYF. The CDR3 nucleotides read TGCGCCAGCAGCACGGGGGCACAGACGCAGTATTTT.

The table lists this clonotype with many counts. CDR3: CASSFARGGDIYNEQFF. In DNA, the CDR3 is TGTGCCAGCAGCTTTGCTCGGGGCGGAGACATCTACAATGAGCAGTTCTTC. The chain uses TRBV5-8 and TRBJ2-1; D tentatively fits TRBD1 or TRBD2 (5 bases each). Germline V gives CDR1 SGHTS, CDR2 YDEGEE. The V end was cut by 2 bases, the J end by 3 bases, with 18 bases between. The CDR3 covers 17 residues.

The chain combines TRBV12-3 or TRBV12-4 with TRBJ2-5; 13 bases agree with TRBD2. The CDR3 extends over 16 amino acids. V trimming: 6 bases; J trimming: 5 bases; junction bases outside the gene matches: 9. CDR3: CASSPRTSGGRETQYF. CDR3 bases: TGTGCCAGCAGCCCCCGGACTAGCGGGGGAAGGGAGACCCAGTACTTC.

This chain joins TRBV28 and TRBJ1-5; D perhaps matches TRBD1 (5 bases). V lost 8 bases and J lost 8, with 13 bases in between. Germline CDR1 and CDR2: MDHEN and SYDVKM. This CDR3 is built from 12 residues. The CDR3 spells CASRSGGEPQHF. CDR3 DNA: TGTGCCAGCCGATCGGGGGGAGAGCCCCAGCATTTT. The variable domain in full, completed from reference TRBV28 and TRBJ1-5, reads DVKVTQSSRYLVKRTGEKVFLECVQDMDHENMFWYRQDPGLGLRLIYFSYDVKMKEKGDIPEGYSVSREKKERFSLILESASTNQTSMYLCASRSGGEPQHFGDGTRLSIL.

The chain uses TRBV19 and TRBJ2-3; D is undetermined. The CDR3 has 15 residues. Germline V gives CDR1 LNHDA, CDR2 SQIVND (reference sequence). The V end lost 5 bases, the J end lost 2 bases, and 14 bases lay between the germline ends. Here the CDR3 reads CASSAQWTHTDTQYF. Written as DNA, the CDR3 is TGTGCCAGTAGTGCCCAGTGGACCCACACAGATACGCAGTATTTT.

This clonotype came up a few times. The chain links TRBV7-9 to TRBJ2-3, with D uncertain. The CDR3 covers 12 residues. The V end was cut by 1 base, the J end by 5 bases, with 4 bases between. Germline V gene sequence: CDR1 SEHNR, CDR2 FQNEAQ (reference sequence). The CDR3 nucleotides read TGTGCCAGCAGCTTAGAAGTAGATACGCAGTATTTT. Its translation is CASSLEVDTQYF.

CDR3 nucleotides: TGCAGCGTTGACAGGGGACTCTATGGCTACACCTTC. Translating gives CSVDRGLYGYTF. The genes are TRBV29-1 and TRBJ1-2; D possibly corresponds to TRBD1 (6 bases). This CDR3 comprises 12 residues. CDR1 and CDR2 from the germline V gene are SQVTM and ANQGSEA. The germline V and J ends were trimmed by 3 bases and 4 bases, with 9 bases remaining between them. The full variable domain, completed using reference TRBV29-1 and TRBJ1-2, is SAVISQKPSRDICQRGTSLTIQCQVDSQVTMMFWYRQQPGQSLTLIATANQGSEATYESGFVIDKFPISRPNLTFSTLTVSNMSPEDSSIYLCSVDRGLYGYTFGSGTRLTVV.

The chain employs TRBV6-5 and TRBJ2-2; the match to TRBD2 covers 9 bases. The CDR3 length is 17 residues. Germline lookup yields CDR1 MNHEY and CDR2 SVGAGI. The CDR3: CATGRGRALGNTGELFF. The CDR3 nucleotides are TGTGCAACCGGGCGCGGGAGGGCCTTGGGGAACACCGGGGAGCTGTTTTTT.

The chain recombines TRBV6-2 or TRBV6-3 with TRBJ2-2; D remains ambiguous. Looked up from germline, CDR1 is MNHEY and CDR2 is SVGEGT. V lost 2 bases, J lost 1 base, and 8 bases lay in between. The CDR3 sequence is 15 residues long. The CDR3 DNA follows: TGTGCCAGCAGTTACAGAGTCGAGAACACCGGGGAGCTGTTTTTT. This codes for CASSYRVENTGELFF.

This clonotype was found a few times. This rearrangement joins TRBV9 to TRBJ2-7; the match to TRBD2 covers 9 bases. CDR1 is SGDLS and CDR2 is YYNGEE in the germline V gene. The CDR3 has 15 residues. The ends lost 3 bases at V and 2 bases at J; junction bases unmatched: 6. DNA of the CDR3: TGTGCCAGCAGCGCCAGCGGGAGGATTCCCTACGAGCAGTACTTC. It encodes CASSASGRIPYEQYF.

This clonotype was seen at least ten times. V is TRBV10-3 and J is TRBJ2-2; D gene ambiguous. The CDR3 length is 11 residues. The V end was cut by 6 bases, the J end by 5 bases, with 4 bases between. Germline lookup yields CDR1 ENHRY and CDR2 SYGVKD. CDR3 DNA: TGTGCCATCAGAGGGACCGGGGAGCTGTTTTTT. It codes for CAIRGTGELFF.

CDR3 protein: CASSTARVEQFF. DNA for the CDR3: TGTGCCAGCTCAACAGCCCGGGTTGAGCAGTTCTTC. This chain joins TRBV18 and TRBJ2-1; D remains unclear. V was cut by 5 bases and J by 9 bases, with 11 bases left in between. CDR1 is KGHSH, CDR2 LQKENI, per germline. The CDR3 consists of 12 residues.

The chain has TRBV21-1 and TRBJ2-7; whether TRBD1, the table's D call, matches the DNA was not checked. TRBV21-1 is a pseudogene locus. This CDR3 region has 15 residues. The CDR3 region is CASSKGQGCAYEQYF. For the CDR3, the DNA is TGTGCCAGCAGCAAAGGACAGGGATGCGCCTACGAGCAGTACTTC.

This clonotype occurred a few times. CDR3 protein: CASRTGGTNEKLFF. The CDR3 DNA reads TGCGCCAGCAGGACCGGAGGGACTAATGAAAAACTGTTTTTT. The genes are TRBV5-1 and TRBJ1-4; D gene ambiguous. The CDR3 has 14 residues. CDR1 is SGHRS and CDR2 is YFSETQ in the germline V gene. Trimming pared 5 bases from V and 2 bases from J, leaving 10 bases between.

The V and J genes are TRBV29-1 and TRBJ2-7; 7 bases fit TRBD1. After removal of 3 bases from V and 7 bases from J, the junction contained 9 bases not matched to a gene. Germline CDR1 is SQVTM and CDR2 is ANQGSEA. The CDR3 consists of 13 residues. CDR3 nucleotides: TGCAGCGTTGACGGGACAGCTCTGAGTGAGCAGTACTTC. Protein product: CSVDGTALSEQYF.

This clonotype was counted between two and nine times. The CDR3 bases are TGCAGTGCTAGAGATCCTCGGACTAGCAGAAAAGGCACAGATACGCAGTATTTT. As protein: CSARDPRTSRKGTDTQYF. The chain links TRBV20-1 to TRBJ2-3; 8 bases agree with TRBD2. The ends lost 0 bases at V and 1 base at J; junction bases unmatched: 12. From germline, CDR1 is DFQATT and CDR2 SNEGSKA (reference sequence). The CDR3 runs to 18 residues.

This clonotype was detected ten times or more. The V call is TRBV20-1, the J call TRBJ2-3, with D perhaps TRBD1 (8 bases). Per germline, CDR1 DFQATT and CDR2 SNEGSKA (reference sequence). V was clipped by 6 bases and J by 6 bases, with 13 bases between them. This CDR3 region has 12 residues. CDR3 bases: TGCAGTGCCAACAGGGGGGGCGATACGCAGTATTTT. Protein: CSANRGGDTQYF.

The chain couples TRBV12-3 or TRBV12-4 to TRBJ1-1; D is ambiguous. V lost 6 bases to trimming and J lost 2 bases, with 10 bases between them. The CDR3 contains 13 residues. The chain's CDR3 is CASSLQINTEAFF. The CDR3 DNA sequence: TGTGCCAGCAGCCTCCAGATCAACACTGAAGCTTTCTTT.